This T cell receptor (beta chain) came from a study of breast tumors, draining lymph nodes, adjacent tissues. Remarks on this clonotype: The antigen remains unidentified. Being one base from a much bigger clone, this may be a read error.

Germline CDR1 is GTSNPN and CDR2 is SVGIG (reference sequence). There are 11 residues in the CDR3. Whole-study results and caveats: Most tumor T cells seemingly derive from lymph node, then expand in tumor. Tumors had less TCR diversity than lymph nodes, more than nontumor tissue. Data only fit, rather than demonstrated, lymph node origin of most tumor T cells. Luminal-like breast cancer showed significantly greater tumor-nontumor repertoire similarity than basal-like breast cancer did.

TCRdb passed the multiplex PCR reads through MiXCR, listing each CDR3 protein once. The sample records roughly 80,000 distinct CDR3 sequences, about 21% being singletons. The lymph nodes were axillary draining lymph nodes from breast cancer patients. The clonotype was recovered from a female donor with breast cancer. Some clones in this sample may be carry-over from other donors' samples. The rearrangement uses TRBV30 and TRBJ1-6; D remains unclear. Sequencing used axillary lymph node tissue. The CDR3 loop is CAWSVSGTLLF. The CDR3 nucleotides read TGTGCCTGGAGTGTTTCCGGCACCCTCCTCTTT.